These 11 T cell receptor beta chains share one sample of origin, sequenced in a study of post-analysis software for immune sequencing data (dated by TCRdb to 2015 to 2017). Study-wide conclusions, independent of this receptor: A few TRBV segments, including TRBV5-6, TRBV5-1 and TRBV20-1, were significantly more frequent in patients than controls.

The library came from PCR. Reads for this sample came from an Illumina HiSeq 2500. To reduce PCR and sequencing biases, unique molecular identifiers were built into the TCR beta cDNA libraries. TCRdb's own reprocessing of the public reads used fastp at Q25 and MiXCR and kept productive beta chains. Identical CDR3 protein sequences are pooled into one entry, listed with their most common genes and DNA. The sample table contains 600,000 to 750,000 distinct CDR3 sequences; only one count was recorded for 55% to 70% of them. The ten biggest clones cover 11% of the sample. Their cognate antigens are unknown. Sequencing was carried out using blood. All receptors derive from a girl aged 2 to 9 with multiple sclerosis.

The rearrangement links TRBV5-1 to TRBJ1-2; maybe TRBD1 (5 bases). V lost 4 bases and J lost 3, with 22 bases in between. This CDR3 region has 17 residues. Per germline, CDR1 SGHRS and CDR2 YFSETQ. The CDR3 coding sequence is TGCGCCAGCAGCCCAGGCTTGGACATCCGACATTACTATGGCTACACCTTC. This translates into CASSPGLDIRHYYGYTF.

This clonotype was seen a handful of times. This chain joins TRBV12-3 or TRBV12-4 and TRBJ2-1; 9 nucleotides align to TRBD1. The CDR3 runs to 18 residues. V dropped 5 bases and J dropped 5; count of bases not matched to a gene: 16. The CDR3 DNA is TGTGCCAGCAGTCTTAGGACAGGGGCTAGCGTGTCGAACAATGAGCAGTTCTTC. It encodes CASSLRTGASVSNNEQFF.

In nucleotides, the CDR3 is TGCAGCGTTACACCGCAGGGGGCCTCCTACGAGCAGTACTTC. It encodes CSVTPQGASYEQYF. The rearrangement links TRBV29-1 to TRBJ2-7, with 8 bases that match TRBD1. Germline V lookup: CDR1 SQVTM, CDR2 ANQGSEA. This CDR3 comprises 14 residues. After removal of 5 bases from V and 0 bases from J, the junction contained 6 bases not matched to a gene.

There are a few counts of this clonotype. The chain joins TRBV12-3 or TRBV12-4 to TRBJ2-5, with D tentatively TRBD1 or TRBD2 (5 bases each). The CDR3 runs to 17 residues. Trimming left V 5 bases short and J 5 bases short, with 24 bases between. The CDR3 DNA follows: TGTGCCAGCAGTCGCTCGGGGCCCCGAAACCCCAGGGAGACCCAGTACTTC. It specifies CASSRSGPRNPRETQYF.

The V call is TRBV7-2, the J call TRBJ2-1; no clear D. V was shortened by 2 bases and J by 5 bases, with 10 bases between the two germline ends. Germline V gene lookup returns CDR1 SGHTA and CDR2 FQGNSA. This CDR3 is built from 14 residues. CDR3 DNA sequence: TGTGCCAGCAGCTTACAAACGGGCGACAATGAGCAGTTCTTC. It yields the protein CASSLQTGDNEQFF.

V gene TRBV20-1 combines with J gene TRBJ1-1; D unresolved. The CDR3 has 13 amino acids. V lost 6 bases, J lost 0 bases, and 11 bases lay in between. The germline gives CDR1 DFQATT, CDR2 SNEGSKA (reference sequence). The CDR3 bases are TGCAGTGCCCGTGAGTCCATGAACACTGAAGCTTTCTTT. It translates to CSARESMNTEAFF.

The V and J genes are TRBV7-6 and TRBJ2-1; D is perhaps TRBD1 or TRBD2 (5 bases each). From germline, CDR1 is SGHVS and CDR2 FNYEAQ. The CDR3 length is 15 residues. Trimming shortened V by 5 bases and J by 8 bases, and 19 bases separated the two germline ends. As DNA, the CDR3 is TGTGCCAGCAGCCCCTCCGGGGCTCACTTCTATGAGCAGTTCTTC. This translates into CASSPSGAHFYEQFF.

The chain is built from TRBV6-5 and TRBJ2-1; TRBD2 aligns across 9 bases. The trim removed 0 bases at V and 8 bases at J, leaving 11 bases unmatched. The CDR3 is 17 residues long. Germline V gene sequence: CDR1 MNHEY, CDR2 SVGAGI. CDR3 DNA sequence: TGTGCCAGCAGTTACTCAGCGGGAGGATGGGTTAACGATGAGCAGTTCTTC. As protein: CASSYSAGGWVNDEQFF.

This chain uses TRBV7-2 with TRBJ2-3; 10 bases are a match to TRBD2. The length of the CDR3 is 17 residues. From germline, CDR1 is SGHTA and CDR2 FQGNSA. The ends lost 1 base at V and 0 bases at J; junction bases unmatched: 4. CDR3: CASSLGLAGTSTDTQYF. In DNA, the CDR3 is TGTGCCAGCAGCTTAGGACTAGCGGGCACTAGCACAGATACGCAGTATTTT.

This clonotype occurred a few times. This chain joins TRBV20-1 and TRBJ2-5; D gene ambiguous. Germline lookup yields CDR1 DFQATT and CDR2 SNEGSKA (reference sequence). Trimming took off 3 bases at V and 2 bases at J, with 16 bases between the two ends. The CDR3 contains 15 residues. The CDR3 sequence is CSASRTGGLQETQYF. The CDR3 DNA follows: TGCAGTGCTAGCCGAACGGGCGGTCTTCAAGAGACCCAGTACTTC.

This sequence joins TRBV5-1 and TRBJ1-5; possibly TRBD1 for D (5 bases). The CDR3 has 14 amino acids. CDR1 and CDR2 from the germline V gene are SGHRS and YFSETQ. Trimming pared 4 bases from V and 5 bases from J, leaving 13 bases between. The CDR3 reads CASSLRPGYQPQHF. In DNA, the CDR3 is TGCGCCAGCAGCCTACGACCAGGGTATCAGCCCCAGCATTTT.